One and the same sample provided the 29 T cell receptor beta chains below, sequenced in a study of T cell responses to AZD1222 COVID-19 vaccine. Some clones are missing from TCRdb's copy, which holds only in-frame ones; the method was immunoSEQ multiplex PCR. Of more than 75,000 clones listed, 80% to 90% are singletons. This specimen consisted of peripheral blood, obtained on day 0 of AZD1222 vaccination. These receptors were taken from an adult in good health.

The chain recombines TRBV5-1 with TRBJ1-1; D gene uncertain. The germline V and J ends were trimmed by 0 bases and 0 bases, with 12 bases remaining between them. Germline CDR1 reads SGHRS; CDR2 reads YFSETQ. The CDR3 is 16 amino acids. CDR3 DNA: TGCGCCAGCAGCTTGGGGGTTGGGCAGATGAACACTGAAGCTTTCTTT. Translation: CASSLGVGQMNTEAFF.

The gene calls are TRBV12-5 and TRBJ1-1; TRBD1 is a possible D gene (5 bases). CDR1 is LGHNT and CDR2 is FRNRAP in the germline V gene. V lost 4 bases to trimming and J lost 0 bases, with 9 bases between them. The CDR3 extends over 14 amino acids. CDR3 region: CASGSGTVNTEAFF. The CDR3 DNA follows: TGTGCTAGTGGTTCAGGGACGGTGAACACTGAAGCTTTCTTT. The complete variable domain, with remaining parts taken from reference TRBV12-5 and TRBJ1-1, reads DARVTQTPRHKVTEMGQEVTMRCQPILGHNTVFWYRQTMMQGLELLAYFRNRAPLDDSGMPKDRFSAEMPDATLATLKIQPSEPRDSAVYFCASGSGTVNTEAFFGQGTRLTVV.

The chain uses TRBV28 and TRBJ1-4; D may be TRBD1 (6 bases). Per the germline V gene, CDR1 is MDHEN and CDR2 is SYDVKM. V lost 8 bases, J lost 8 bases, and 18 bases lay in between. This CDR3 contains 14 residues. CDR3 DNA: TGTGCCAGCCGACTGGGGGGGGCGCAGGAAAAACTGTTTTTT. Encoded protein: CASRLGGAQEKLFF.

The chain couples TRBV4-3 to TRBJ2-7; D possibly corresponds to TRBD2 (5 bases). This CDR3 is 12 amino acids long. The germline gives CDR1 LGHNA, CDR2 YSLEER. Trimming took 1 base from V and 4 from J, leaving 5 bases between them. CDR3 region: CASSQAGYEQYF. The CDR3, as DNA: TGCGCCAGCAGCCAAGCGGGGTACGAGCAGTACTTC.

This chain connects TRBV24-1 to TRBJ2-3; 9 positions agree with TRBD2. Trimming at V came to 1 base and at J to 2 bases, leaving 12 bases not matched to a gene. CDR1 is KGHDR, CDR2 SFDVKD, per germline. This CDR3 region has 19 residues. The CDR3 nucleotides read TGTGCCACCAGTGATTTAAGGTTTGGTCTAGCGGGGACCACAGATACGCAGTATTTT. Translated, it gives CATSDLRFGLAGTTDTQYF.

The chain couples TRBV7-2 to TRBJ1-5; unclear D gene. This CDR3 contains 12 residues. CDR1 SGHTA and CDR2 FQGNSA come from the germline V gene. Trimming took 4 bases from V and 10 from J, leaving 11 bases between them. The CDR3 sequence: CASSSSPGPQHF. Here the CDR3 DNA reads TGTGCCAGCAGCTCTTCACCGGGACCCCAGCATTTT.

The chain combines TRBV5-1 with TRBJ2-1; a weak D match, TRBD1 (6 bases). In germline, CDR1 is SGHRS, CDR2 YFSETQ. The CDR3 spans 12 residues. With 3 bases removed from V and 7 bases from J, the gap between germline ends came to 8 bases. Here the CDR3 reads CASSSGQNEQFF. The CDR3 DNA sequence: TGCGCCAGCAGCTCGGGACAAAATGAGCAGTTCTTC.

The chain's CDR3 is CASSVDVKQPISGNTIYF. CDR3 bases: TGTGCCAGCAGCGTAGACGTTAAACAGCCGATCTCTGGAAACACCATATATTTT. The chain combines TRBV9 with TRBJ1-3, with no clear D. The germline V gene has CDR1 SGDLS and CDR2 YYNGEE. The CDR3 totals 18 residues. The V end lost 0 bases, the J end lost 0 bases, and 16 bases lay between the germline ends.

The chain is built from TRBV7-9 and TRBJ1-2; 7 positions match TRBD1. CDR1 is SEHNR, CDR2 FQNEAQ, per germline (reference sequence). V lost 1 base, J lost 0 bases, and 5 bases stayed unmatched. The CDR3 loop spans 16 amino acids. CDR3 amino acids: CASSLVGQLSNYGYTF. The CDR3 region has the DNA TGTGCCAGCAGCTTAGTGGGACAGCTTTCTAACTATGGCTACACCTTC. Drawing the rest from reference TRBV7-9 and TRBJ1-2, the complete variable domain is DTGVSQNPRHKITKRGQNVTFRCDPISEHNRLYWYRQTLGQGPEFLTYFQNEAQLEKSRLLSDRFSAERPKGSFSTLEIQRTEQGDSAMYLCASSLVGQLSNYGYTFGSGTRLTVV.

This chain uses TRBV24-1 with TRBJ2-5; D is possibly TRBD1 or TRBD2 (5 bases each). Germline CDR1 reads KGHDR; CDR2 reads SFDVKD. V was shortened by 4 bases and J by 0 bases, with 14 bases between the two germline ends. The CDR3 spans 16 residues. The CDR3 loop reads CATSETGTPNQETQYF. Here the CDR3 DNA reads TGTGCCACCAGTGAAACCGGGACGCCCAACCAAGAGACCCAGTACTTC.

Concerning this clone: The junction does not match germline at one end; this may be a read error. The V gene is TRBV28, the J gene TRBJ2-5; D gene uncertain. The CDR3 is 14 amino acids. Germline V CDR1 and CDR2: MDHEN, SYDVKM. The CDR3 region is CASSQTSLQKTQYF. CDR3 DNA sequence: TGTGCCAGCAGTCAAACGTCGCTCCAAAAGACCCAGTACTTC. The complete variable domain, with remaining parts taken from reference TRBV28 and TRBJ2-5, reads DVKVTQSSRYLVKRTGEKVFLECVQDMDHENMFWYRQDPGLGLRLIYFSYDVKMKEKGDIPEGYSVSREKKERFSLILESASTNQTSMYLCASSQTSLQKTQYFGPGTRLLVL.

This chain joins TRBV29-1 and TRBJ1-2, with 8 bases matching TRBD1. The ends lost 7 bases at V and 2 bases at J; junction bases unmatched: 3. Germline V CDR1 and CDR2: SQVTM, ANQGSEA. This CDR3 contains 12 residues. CDR3 coding DNA: TGCAGCGGAGGACAGGGCAACTATGGCTACACCTTC. Encoded protein: CSGGQGNYGYTF.

The rearrangement uses TRBV7-9 and TRBJ2-1; no definite D call. The ends were cut back, 4 bases at V and 9 bases at J, with 13 bases in the middle. The germline gives CDR1 SEHNR, CDR2 FQNEAQ (reference sequence). This CDR3 comprises 13 residues. The CDR3 is CASSSTRSTEQFF. The CDR3 nucleotides read TGTGCCAGCAGCTCGACCCGGAGTACTGAGCAGTTCTTC.

The chain is built from TRBV7-8 and TRBJ1-3; D uncertain. Trimming left V 6 bases short and J 1 base short, with 10 bases between. Germline V gene lookup returns CDR1 SGHVS and CDR2 FQNEAQ. The CDR3 totals 14 residues. Here the CDR3 reads CASSWWQSGNTIYF. CDR3 nucleotide sequence: TGTGCCAGCAGTTGGTGGCAGTCTGGAAACACCATATATTTT.

The CDR3 sequence: CASSLENGGGLVTQYF. The CDR3 DNA sequence: TGTGCCAGCAGCTTAGAAAACGGGGGTGGGTTAGTTACGCAGTATTTT. The chain uses TRBV7-2 and TRBJ2-3; D perhaps matches TRBD2 (6 bases). Germline-derived CDR1 and CDR2 are SGHTA and FQGNSA. The ends were cut back, 1 base at V and 8 bases at J, with 19 bases in the middle. The CDR3 extends over 16 amino acids.

The chain has TRBV6-6 and TRBJ2-5; a possible D gene is TRBD2 (6 bases). CDR1 is MNHNY, CDR2 SVGAGI, per germline (reference sequence). The ends were cut back, 4 bases at V and 9 bases at J, with 12 bases in the middle. CDR3 length: 12 amino acids. As DNA, the CDR3 is TGTGCCAGCAGTTCGACTAGGTTTTCCCAGTACTTC. This sequence encodes CASSSTRFSQYF.

The genes are TRBV28 and TRBJ2-7, with D perhaps matching TRBD1 (5 bases). V was shortened by 7 bases and J by 3 bases, with 16 bases between the two germline ends. Germline CDR1 and CDR2: MDHEN and SYDVKM. This CDR3 has 14 residues. The CDR3 DNA is TGTGCCAGCACCACTTTGACAGACCTCTACGAGCAGTACTTC. This sequence encodes CASTTLTDLYEQYF.

This CDR3 reads CASRRRTEAFF. In nucleotides, the CDR3 is TGTGCCAGCAGGAGGAGGACTGAAGCTTTCTTT. The chain recombines TRBV6-5 with TRBJ1-1, with no clear D. CDR3 size: 11 residues. Germline assignment: CDR1 MNHEY and CDR2 SVGAGI. The V and J ends lost 6 bases and 5 bases respectively, with 7 bases between them.

This rearrangement joins TRBV5-6 to TRBJ2-1, with TRBD1 matching 7 bases. Germline V gives CDR1 SGHDT, CDR2 YYEEEE. Trimming at V came to 3 bases and at J to 6 bases, leaving 6 bases not matched to a gene. The CDR3 spans 14 residues. The CDR3 DNA reads TGTGCCAGCAGCTCAACAGGGGCCTCCAATGAGCAGTTCTTC. This gives the protein CASSSTGASNEQFF.

The chain is built from TRBV19 and TRBJ2-5; D is perhaps TRBD1 (6 bases). Looked up from germline, CDR1 is LNHDA and CDR2 is SQIVND (reference sequence). The CDR3 spans 14 residues. V was pared by 3 bases and J by 4 bases, with 12 bases between. As DNA, the CDR3 is TGTGCCAGTAGTATGTATGGGGGCGGAGAGACCCAGTACTTC. Translation: CASSMYGGGETQYF.

The J gene is TRBJ2-3, the V gene TRBV2; TRBD2 agrees at 10 bases. CDR1 and CDR2 from the germline V gene are SNHLY and FYNNEI. The junction had 8 bases not matched to a gene; V was cut back by 8 bases and J by 0 bases. The CDR3 runs 16 residues. The CDR3 sequence is CASRTGTSVSTDTQYF. CDR3 DNA sequence: TGTGCCAGCCGCACCGGGACTAGCGTTAGCACAGATACGCAGTATTTT.

The chain joins TRBV28 to TRBJ1-5; 10 bases are a match to TRBD1. The CDR3 loop spans 15 amino acids. Germline V lookup: CDR1 MDHEN, CDR2 SYDVKM. After removal of 5 bases from V and 7 bases from J, the junction contained 8 bases not matched to a gene. The CDR3 region is CASSGTGASWQPQHF. Here the CDR3 DNA reads TGTGCCAGCAGTGGGACAGGGGCCTCTTGGCAGCCCCAGCATTTT.

The chain carries TRBV11-3 and TRBJ2-2; the D gene is possibly TRBD1 (6 bases). V lost 7 bases, J lost 4 bases, and 7 bases lay in between. The CDR3 is made up of 12 amino acids. In germline, CDR1 is SGHNT, CDR2 YENEEA. CDR3 in amino acids: CASKQGTGELFF. The DNA for the CDR3 is TGTGCCAGCAAACAGGGCACCGGGGAGCTGTTTTTT.

This chain joins TRBV28 and TRBJ1-5, with TRBD1 identical over 7 bases. The V and J ends lost 8 bases and 7 bases, in that order; junction bases with no gene match: 11. The CDR3 has 14 amino acids. Germline V lookup: CDR1 MDHEN, CDR2 SYDVKM. The CDR3 sequence is CASFGQASGQPQHF. The CDR3, as DNA: TGTGCCAGCTTCGGACAGGCCTCTGGCCAGCCCCAGCATTTT.

This clone has only one observation. The chain recombines TRBV7-8 with TRBJ1-6; D unclear. The CDR3 extends over 16 amino acids. The V gene lost 3 bases and the J gene lost 5 bases, with 14 bases spanning the gap. From germline, CDR1 is SGHVS and CDR2 FQNEAQ. The CDR3 coding sequence is TGTGCCAGCAGCTTTTTCTCTGGAGGGAATAATTCACCCCTCCACTTT. It is translated as CASSFFSGGNNSPLHF.

J is TRBJ2-1 and V is TRBV11-2; TRBD2 matches 8 bases. V lost 0 bases, J lost 10 bases, and 8 bases stayed unmatched. This CDR3 has 15 amino acids. Germline-derived CDR1 and CDR2 are SGHAT and FQNNGV. CDR3 DNA: TGTGCCAGCAGCTTAGAGCCTAGCGGGTGGGGCGAGCAGTTCTTC. It encodes CASSLEPSGWGEQFF.

V gene TRBV7-2 combines with J gene TRBJ2-7; 8 bases line up with TRBD2. Germline V CDR1 and CDR2: SGHTA, FQGNSA. After removal of 5 bases from V and 3 bases from J, the junction contained 6 bases not matched to a gene. The CDR3 sequence is 14 residues long. As DNA, the CDR3 is TGTGCCAGCAGCGCACTAGCGGACTACTACGAGCAGTACTTC. It is translated as CASSALADYYEQYF.

In nucleotides, the CDR3 is TGTGCCAGCAGCCCACTTGGGGACCCACCCTCACCCCTCCACTTT. It yields the protein CASSPLGDPPSPLHF. The chain couples TRBV14 to TRBJ1-6, with TRBD1 as a possible D gene (5 bases). V was clipped by 4 bases and J by 10 bases, with 17 bases between them. The CDR3 is 15 residues long. Germline assignment: CDR1 SGHDN and CDR2 FVKESK.

This chain uses TRBV19 with TRBJ2-7; TRBD2 matches 8 bases. Germline CDR1 and CDR2: LNHDA and SQIVND (reference sequence). The junction had 10 bases not matched to a gene; V was cut back by 5 bases and J by 4 bases. This CDR3 contains 15 residues. The CDR3, as DNA: TGTGCCAGTAGTCCAGCGGGAGTCCTCTTGTACGAGCAGTACTTC. This translates into CASSPAGVLLYEQYF.